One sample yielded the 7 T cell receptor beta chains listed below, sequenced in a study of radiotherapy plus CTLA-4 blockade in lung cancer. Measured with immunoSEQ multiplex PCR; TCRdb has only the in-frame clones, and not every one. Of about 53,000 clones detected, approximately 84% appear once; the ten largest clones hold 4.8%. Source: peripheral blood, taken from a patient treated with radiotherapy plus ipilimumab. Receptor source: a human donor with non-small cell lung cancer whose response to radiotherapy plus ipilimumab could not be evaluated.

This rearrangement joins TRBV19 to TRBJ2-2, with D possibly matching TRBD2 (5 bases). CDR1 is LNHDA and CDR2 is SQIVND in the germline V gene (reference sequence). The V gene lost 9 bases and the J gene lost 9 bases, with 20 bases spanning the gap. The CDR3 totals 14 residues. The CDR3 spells CASENKAGYRELFF. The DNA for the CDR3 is TGTGCCAGCGAAAACAAGGCGGGTTATCGGGAGCTGTTTTTT.

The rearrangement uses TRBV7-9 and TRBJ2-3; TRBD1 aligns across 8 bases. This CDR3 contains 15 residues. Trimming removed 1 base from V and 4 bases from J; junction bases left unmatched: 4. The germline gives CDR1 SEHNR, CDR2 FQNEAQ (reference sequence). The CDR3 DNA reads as TGTGCCAGCAGCTTAGGCAGGGGGCGGTCAGATACGCAGTATTTT. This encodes CASSLGRGRSDTQYF.

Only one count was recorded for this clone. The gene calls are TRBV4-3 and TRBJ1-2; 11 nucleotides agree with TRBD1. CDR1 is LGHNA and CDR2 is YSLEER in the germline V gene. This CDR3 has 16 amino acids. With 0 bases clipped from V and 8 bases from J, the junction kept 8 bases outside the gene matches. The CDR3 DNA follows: TGCGCCAGCAGCCAAGACTCTGGACAGGGGGCGCGGGGCTACACCTTC. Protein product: CASSQDSGQGARGYTF.

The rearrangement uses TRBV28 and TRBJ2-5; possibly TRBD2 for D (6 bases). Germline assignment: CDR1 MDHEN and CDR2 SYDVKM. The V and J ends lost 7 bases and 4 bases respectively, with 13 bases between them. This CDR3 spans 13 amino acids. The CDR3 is CASTPGGGETQYF. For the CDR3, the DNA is TGTGCCAGCACTCCCGGGGGAGGAGAGACCCAGTACTTC.

The CDR3 DNA reads TGTGCCAGCAGATCGTTGGGACTAAGCACAGATACGCAGTATTTT. Its protein is CASRSLGLSTDTQYF. The chain employs TRBV28 and TRBJ2-3; 7 bases align to TRBD2. There are 15 residues in the CDR3. Looked up from germline, CDR1 is MDHEN and CDR2 is SYDVKM. V was pared by 6 bases and J by 0 bases, with 6 bases of the junction left unmatched.

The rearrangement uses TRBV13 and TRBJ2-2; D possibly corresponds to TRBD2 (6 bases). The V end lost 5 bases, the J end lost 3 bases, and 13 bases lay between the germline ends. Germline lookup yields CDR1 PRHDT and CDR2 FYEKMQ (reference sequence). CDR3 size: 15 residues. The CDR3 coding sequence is TGTGCCAGCAGCCCCAGATCGGGGGACACCGGGGAGCTGTTTTTT. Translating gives CASSPRSGDTGELFF. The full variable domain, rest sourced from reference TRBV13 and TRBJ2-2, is AAGVIQSPRHLIKEKRETATLKCYPIPRHDTVYWYQQGPGQDPQFLISFYEKMQSDKGSIPDRFSAQQFSDYHSELNMSSLELGDSALYFCASSPRSGDTGELFFGEGSRLTVL.

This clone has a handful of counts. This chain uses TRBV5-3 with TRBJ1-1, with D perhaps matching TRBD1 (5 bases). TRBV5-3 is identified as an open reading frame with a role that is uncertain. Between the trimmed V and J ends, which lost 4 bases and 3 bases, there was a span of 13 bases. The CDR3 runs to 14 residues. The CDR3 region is CARSPPPGDTEAFF. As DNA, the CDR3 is TGTGCCAGAAGCCCGCCCCCGGGGGACACTGAAGCTTTCTTT.